The entry below describes one TCR beta chain. The antigen is not known. This sample was taken from a study of cytomegalovirus exposure and HLA in healthy donors. The PCR ran on 60 Vbeta and 13 Jbeta primers. Libraries were prepared by immunoSEQ multiplex PCR; TCRdb keeps only in-frame clonotypes and omits some of them. The sample carries roughly 150,000 clones, around 10% recorded once. V was trimmed by 6 bases and J by 10 bases, leaving 16 bases between them. The CDR3 is 13 residues long. Germline CDR1 reads KGHSH; CDR2 reads LQKENI. Study results and caveats: The study found most TCR sequences rare, yet found some public TCRs in many donors. Follow-up analysis later connected one missense variant in DCLRE1C with trimming of TCR beta V- and J-genes. CMV serostatus was the only immune exposure information that was available. A few V segments could not be told apart, such as TRBV6-2 and TRBV6-3, and were left out.

Input material: PBMCs. The J gene is TRBJ2-1, the V gene TRBV18; D possibly corresponds to TRBD1 (6 bases). The sequence derives from a middle-aged man in good health and CMV-seronegative. CDR3: CASSRRTDREQFF. The CDR3 DNA reads TGTGCCAGCTCCCGTCGGACAGACAGGGAGCAGTTCTTC.